This TCR beta chain originates from a study of blood T cell repertoires in COVID-19. In the study overall: Acute and convalescent COVID-19 samples came from the United States, Italy and Spain. T cells, B-cell-depleted T cells, or PBMCs provided the cDNA or gDNA that served as material.

Cohorts were determined from participant-reported clinical history. This clone showed up just once. The CDR3 covers 19 residues. V lost 2 bases to trimming and J lost 0 bases; unmatched junction nucleotides: 12. In germline, CDR1 is MDHEN, CDR2 SYDVKM. Per the study methods: For nucleated cells, counts were estimated from reference gene primer amplification. Profiling relied on immunoSEQ multiplex PCR, and the TCRdb table lists in-frame clones only, not all of them. V and J calls and clone size come straight from that table; D and trimming were deduced from the DNA. This repertoire shows over 200,000 clones, around four fifths found once; its top ten account for about 15%.

The TCR was taken from a man aged 40-49 years who had recovered from COVID-19. The chain is built from TRBV28 and TRBJ2-3, with TRBD2 matching over 9 bases. Input material: PBMCs or T cells enriched from blood (not recorded which). The CDR3 nucleotides read TGTGCCAGCAGTTTACCCCTGAGCGGGGGGCTTCCTAGCACAGATACGCAGTATTTT. Encoded protein: CASSLPLSGGLPSTDTQYF.